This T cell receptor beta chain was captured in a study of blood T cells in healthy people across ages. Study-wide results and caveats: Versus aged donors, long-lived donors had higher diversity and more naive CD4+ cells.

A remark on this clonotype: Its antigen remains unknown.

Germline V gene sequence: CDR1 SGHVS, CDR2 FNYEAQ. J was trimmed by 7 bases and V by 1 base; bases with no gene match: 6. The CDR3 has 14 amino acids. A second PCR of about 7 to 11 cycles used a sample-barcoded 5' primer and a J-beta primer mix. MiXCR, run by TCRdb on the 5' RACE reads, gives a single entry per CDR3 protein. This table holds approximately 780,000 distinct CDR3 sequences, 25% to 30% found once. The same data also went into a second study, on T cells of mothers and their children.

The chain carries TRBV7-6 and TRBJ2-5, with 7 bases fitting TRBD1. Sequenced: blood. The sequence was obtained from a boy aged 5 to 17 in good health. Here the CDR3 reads CASSLVAGGGTQYF. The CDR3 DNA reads TGTGCCAGCAGCTTAGTAGCAGGGGGTGGGACCCAGTACTTC.